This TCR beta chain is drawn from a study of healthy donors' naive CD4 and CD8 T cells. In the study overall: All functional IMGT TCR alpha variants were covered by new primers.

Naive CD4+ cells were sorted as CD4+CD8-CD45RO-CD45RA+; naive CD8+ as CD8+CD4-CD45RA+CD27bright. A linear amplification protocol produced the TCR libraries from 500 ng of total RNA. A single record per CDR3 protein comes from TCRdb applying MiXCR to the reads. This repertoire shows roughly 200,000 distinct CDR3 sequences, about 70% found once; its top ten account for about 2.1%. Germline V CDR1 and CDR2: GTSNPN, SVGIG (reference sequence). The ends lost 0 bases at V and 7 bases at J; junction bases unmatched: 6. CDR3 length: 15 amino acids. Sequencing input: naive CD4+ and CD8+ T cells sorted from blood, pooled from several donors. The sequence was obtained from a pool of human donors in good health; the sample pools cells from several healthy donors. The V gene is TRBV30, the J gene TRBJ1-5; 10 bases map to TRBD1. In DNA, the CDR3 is TGTGCCTGGAGTGTAGGGGACAGGGGCGAACAGCCCCAGCATTTT. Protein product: CAWSVGDRGEQPQHF. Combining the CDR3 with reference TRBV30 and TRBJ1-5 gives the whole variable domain SQTIHQWPATLVQPVGSPLSLECTVEGTSNPNLYWYRQAAGRGLQLLFYSVGIGQISSEVPQNLSASRPQDRQFILSSKKLLLSDSGFYLCAWSVGDRGEQPQHFGDGTRLSIL.